The 21 T cell receptor beta chains in this list originate from one sample, sequenced in a study of T-cell memory formation after mild COVID-19. TCRdb fed the 5' RACE reads into MiXCR, producing one record per CDR3 protein. The repertoire includes tens of thousands of distinct CDR3 sequences, 16% of them detected once, and about a third sits in the top ten. Sequenced sample: PBMCs or a T cell subset sorted from them (not recorded which). The receptors derive from an adult woman who had mild COVID-19 (a few samples of this study predate the infection). Cell type and time point are not known.

In nucleotides, the CDR3 is TGTGCCAGCAGTTTAGGGGAAGCGGGTTACGAGCAGTACTTC. This encodes CASSLGEAGYEQYF. The chain uses TRBV12-3 or TRBV12-4 and TRBJ2-7; D may be TRBD2 (6 bases). V was cut by 1 base and J by 4 bases, with 11 bases left in between. This CDR3 comprises 14 residues.

This CDR3 is CASSEDRNSYEQYF. The CDR3 DNA follows: TGTGCCAGCAGCGAGGACAGGAACTCCTACGAGCAGTACTTC. V is TRBV7-6 and J is TRBJ2-7, with 7 nucleotides matching TRBD1. This CDR3 spans 14 amino acids. CDR1 and CDR2 (germline): SGHVS, FNYEAQ. V was clipped by 5 bases and J by 0 bases; unmatched bases: 4.

Ten or more counts support this clonotype. The V gene is TRBV20-1, the J gene TRBJ2-1; 10 positions agree with TRBD2. CDR1 is DFQATT, CDR2 SNEGSKA, per germline (reference sequence). The CDR3 covers 14 residues. Trimming cost V 6 bases and J 8 bases; bases outside gene matches: 10. In nucleotides, the CDR3 is TGCAGTGCCTACCTAGCGGGAGTCGACCATGAGCAGTTCTTC. Its translation: CSAYLAGVDHEQFF.

This CDR3 reads CSARGTDTQYF. The CDR3 DNA sequence: TGCAGTGCTAGGGGCACAGATACGCAGTATTTT. This sequence joins TRBV20-1 and TRBJ2-3, with D unclear. There are 11 residues in the CDR3. CDR1 is DFQATT, CDR2 SNEGSKA, per germline (reference sequence). V was pared by 3 bases and J by 1 base, with 2 bases between.

This clonotype was detected a few times. This sequence joins TRBV5-6 and TRBJ2-7, with 7 bases aligning to TRBD1. This CDR3 spans 15 amino acids. Looked up from germline, CDR1 is SGHDT and CDR2 is YYEEEE. Germline trimming cut 3 bases from V and 2 bases from J; bases unmatched to any gene: 8. CDR3 coding DNA: TGTGCCAGCAGCTACCGACAGGGTGGAACCTACGAGCAGTACTTC. Translated, it gives CASSYRQGGTYEQYF.

This clonotype was found a few times. The rearrangement uses TRBV13 and TRBJ2-5, with TRBD2 matching over 8 bases. The CDR3 has 14 amino acids. J lost 4 bases, V lost 2 bases, and 3 bases had no gene match. Germline CDR1 reads PRHDT; CDR2 reads FYEKMQ (reference sequence). CDR3 loop: CASSLPGGTETQYF. CDR3 coding DNA: TGTGCCAGCAGCTTACCGGGAGGGACAGAGACCCAGTACTTC. Together with reference TRBV13 and TRBJ2-5, the CDR3 gives the full variable domain: AAGVIQSPRHLIKEKRETATLKCYPIPRHDTVYWYQQGPGQDPQFLISFYEKMQSDKGSIPDRFSAQQFSDYHSELNMSSLELGDSALYFCASSLPGGTETQYFGPGTRLLVL.

This clonotype came up a few times. The J gene is TRBJ2-3, the V gene TRBV9; D call uncertain. The CDR3 spans 14 residues. Germline V gene sequence: CDR1 SGDLS, CDR2 YYNGEE. The V end lost 0 bases, the J end lost 2 bases, and 7 bases lay between the germline ends. The CDR3: CASSVDGFTDTQYF. Written as DNA, the CDR3 is TGTGCCAGCAGCGTAGACGGATTCACAGATACGCAGTATTTT.

This clonotype was seen more than once but under ten times. This chain's CDR3 is CASSQVGGGSTDTQYF. The CDR3 DNA is TGTGCCAGCAGCCAAGTAGGAGGGGGGAGCACAGATACGCAGTATTTT. This rearrangement joins TRBV3-1 to TRBJ2-3; D is tentatively TRBD1 or TRBD2 (6 bases each). The CDR3 is made up of 16 amino acids. The germline gives CDR1 LGHDT, CDR2 YNNKEL (reference sequence). V lost 1 base to trimming and J lost 0 bases, with 11 bases between them.

This clonotype occurred a few times. The chain joins TRBV12-3 or TRBV12-4 to TRBJ2-4; the match to TRBD1 covers 9 bases. J was trimmed by 5 bases and V by 4 bases; bases with no gene match: 9. CDR3 length: 16 amino acids. CDR3 nucleotides: TGTGCCAGCAGTTCAGCCGGGACAGGGTTCCAAAACATTCAGTACTTC. Its protein is CASSSAGTGFQNIQYF.

V usage is TRBV7-2 and J usage is TRBJ2-5; TRBD2 is a possible D gene (6 bases). CDR1 and CDR2 (germline): SGHTA, FQGNSA. The CDR3 covers 14 residues. V was shortened by 4 bases and J by 9 bases, with 18 bases between the two germline ends. Here the CDR3 reads CASSWDPLGGAQYF. The DNA for the CDR3 is TGTGCCAGCAGCTGGGACCCGCTGGGGGGAGCCCAGTACTTC.

The chain links TRBV7-8 to TRBJ1-1; D is undetermined. Germline values: CDR1 SGHVS, CDR2 FQNEAQ. The CDR3 consists of 11 residues. Trimming pared 9 bases from V and 7 bases from J, leaving 12 bases between. CDR3 region: CASLGPLEAFF. CDR3 DNA: TGTGCCAGTCTTGGACCCCTTGAAGCTTTCTTT.

This clonotype occurred a few times. This rearrangement joins TRBV19 to TRBJ2-1; 8 positions match TRBD2. Trimming cost V 7 bases and J 9 bases; bases outside gene matches: 17. Germline lookup yields CDR1 LNHDA and CDR2 SQIVND (reference sequence). The CDR3 covers 16 residues. CDR3 bases: TGTGCCAGTAACCCGTCCTCGTTTTGCGGGAGGTGTGAGCAGTTCTTC. Amino acid sequence: CASNPSSFCGRCEQFF.

Only a few counts were recorded for this clonotype. The chain couples TRBV12-3 or TRBV12-4 to TRBJ2-1; D not resolved. V was clipped by 8 bases and J by 8 bases, with 16 bases between them. CDR3 length: 13 amino acids. The CDR3 DNA sequence: TGTGCCAGCGTGGGTGACTCCCTCGATGAGCAGTTCTTC. It codes for CASVGDSLDEQFF.

The rearrangement links TRBV10-3 to TRBJ2-7, with D perhaps matching TRBD1 (5 bases). Trimming cost V 4 bases and J 2 bases, with 12 bases left between them. CDR3 length: 14 amino acids. Germline lookup yields CDR1 ENHRY and CDR2 SYGVKD. CDR3 protein: CAISVQESTYEQYF. The CDR3 region has the DNA TGTGCCATCAGTGTACAGGAGTCAACCTACGAGCAGTACTTC.

The chain couples TRBV5-1 to TRBJ2-7, with TRBD1 matching over 9 bases. The germline V gene encodes CDR1 SGHRS and CDR2 YFSETQ. V was clipped by 4 bases and J by 6 bases; unmatched bases: 11. The CDR3 extends over 15 amino acids. The CDR3 sequence: CASSGTGGRVGEQYF. The CDR3 DNA sequence: TGCGCCAGCAGCGGCACAGGGGGCCGAGTAGGCGAGCAGTACTTC.

This clonotype was found a few times. V and J are TRBV9 and TRBJ2-3, with 9 bases aligning to TRBD2. This CDR3 is built from 17 residues. With 4 bases clipped from V and 0 bases from J, the junction kept 9 bases outside the gene matches. The germline CDR1 and CDR2 sequences are SGDLS and YYNGEE. CDR3 loop: CASSPWTSVTSTDTQYF. The CDR3 nucleotides read TGTGCCAGCAGCCCTTGGACTAGCGTAACTAGCACAGATACGCAGTATTTT.

The chain couples TRBV15 to TRBJ1-1; TRBD1 is a possible D gene (5 bases). The CDR3 sequence is 17 residues long. Germline values: CDR1 LNHNV, CDR2 YYDKDF (reference sequence). Deletions cut 0 bases from V and 3 bases from J, with 17 bases between. The CDR3 reads CATSRDVAGFKYTEAFF. The CDR3 DNA reads TGTGCCACCAGCAGAGATGTAGCAGGGTTTAAGTACACTGAAGCTTTCTTT.

The chain links TRBV6-5 to TRBJ2-3; TRBD1 agrees at 10 bases. Germline V gene lookup returns CDR1 MNHEY and CDR2 SVGAGI. This CDR3 has 15 residues. V dropped 3 bases and J dropped 6; count of bases not matched to a gene: 6. The chain's CDR3 is CASSYSTGGMDTQYF. The CDR3 DNA reads TGTGCCAGCAGTTATTCGACAGGGGGCATGGATACGCAGTATTTT.

This clonotype has more than one count but fewer than ten. The chain employs TRBV7-9 and TRBJ2-7; 9 nucleotides line up with TRBD2. CDR1 SEHNR and CDR2 FQNEAQ come from the germline V gene (reference sequence). V shed 5 bases, J shed 6 bases, and the junction held 8 bases outside the gene matches. The CDR3 loop spans 14 amino acids. In nucleotides, the CDR3 is TGTGCCAGCAGCACCGGGACTAGCCTCCTCGAGCAGTACTTC. This encodes CASSTGTSLLEQYF.

This clonotype was detected a few times. V and J are TRBV4-3 and TRBJ2-7; maybe TRBD2 (6 bases). CDR3 length: 12 residues. The germline V and J ends were trimmed by 4 bases and 6 bases, with 10 bases remaining between them. Germline V gene data show CDR1 as LGHNA and CDR2 as YSLEER. The CDR3 loop is CASSRTGGEQYF. The CDR3 DNA follows: TGCGCCAGCAGCCGGACCGGGGGCGAGCAGTACTTC.

This chain connects TRBV12-3 or TRBV12-4 to TRBJ1-1, with 8 nucleotides matching TRBD1. CDR3 size: 13 residues. The V segment lost 6 bases and the J segment 12 bases; nucleotides outside the gene matches: 12. CDR3 nucleotide sequence: TGTGCCAGCAGGGGACAGGCCACGTCGGGAACTTTCTTT. It specifies CASRGQATSGTFF.